This T cell receptor (beta chain) is drawn from a study of CD8+ T cells in alopecia areata. Broader study findings: Sequencing of scalp samples also captures resident alphabeta T cells of normal skin.

Of note for this clone: Its specificity is unknown.

Following extraction, RNA underwent reverse transcription to cDNA, which served as the sequencing template. TCRdb's table, derived via immunoSEQ multiplex PCR, lists solely in-frame clones and lacks some. The repertoire holds 150,000 to 200,000 clones, with 50% to 75% as singletons. After removal of 4 bases from V and 6 bases from J, the junction contained 11 bases not matched to a gene. This CDR3 contains 15 residues. In germline, CDR1 is SQVTM, CDR2 ANQGSEA. The J gene is TRBJ2-2, the V gene TRBV29-1, with 7 positions matching TRBD1. Sample: CD4+ T cells sorted from blood, taken at week 0. The source of this sequence is a human donor with alopecia areata. The CDR3 region is CSVAGRQGLAGELFF. The CDR3 DNA reads as TGCAGCGTTGCAGGGAGACAGGGTTTGGCCGGGGAGCTGTTTTTT.